This is a list of T cell receptor beta chains from one sample in a study of cytomegalovirus exposure and HLA in healthy donors. Data came from immunoSEQ multiplex PCR; TCRdb stores just in-frame clones and leaves some out. The sample comprises 150,000 to 200,000 clones, almost 80% of which are singletons, and about 0.93% rests with the top ten. The specimen sequenced was PBMCs. The receptors shown here come from a woman aged 45-59 years in good health and CMV-seropositive. The CDR3 runs from the conserved cysteine through the conserved F or W. The D gene is left open where the match is weak. The size of a clone is reported for some rows only, either as once, few or many, or as a class for expanded clones.

j_call clone_size v_call d_call cdr3_aa cdr3_nt
TRBJ1-4 . TRBV30 . CAWSRGHNEKLFF TGTGCCTGGAGTAGGGGACATAATGAAAAACTGTTTTTT
TRBJ1-5 . TRBV10-3 TRBD1 CAISRGQANQPQHF TGTGCCATCAGTCGGGGACAGGCGAATCAGCCCCAGCATTTT
TRBJ1-1 . TRBV29-1 . CSAGRQAAFF TGCAGCGCGGGGAGGCAGGCAGCTTTCTTT
TRBJ2-6 . TRBV28 . CASRQGSGANVLTF TGTGCCAGCAGGCAGGGCTCTGGGGCCAACGTCCTGACTTTC
TRBJ2-7 . TRBV10-1 TRBD1 CASSESVRTGGAEQYF TGCGCCAGCAGTGAGTCGGTAAGGACAGGGGGCGCCGAGCAGTACTTC
TRBJ1-6 few TRBV27 . CASSFRHANSPLHF TGTGCCAGCAGTTTTCGACACGCTAATTCACCCCTCCACTTT
TRBJ2-7 . TRBV7-9 TRBD2 CASSLVGGVGYEQYF TGTGCCAGCAGCTTAGTTGGGGGGGTGGGGTACGAGCAGTACTTC
TRBJ1-5 few TRBV6-1 TRBD1 CASTRQGTGIQPQHF TGTGCCAGCACCAGACAGGGGACGGGTATTCAGCCCCAGCATTTT
TRBJ2-2 once TRBV5-6 . CTSSLVRGWDTGELFF TGTACCAGCAGCTTGGTCCGGGGTTGGGACACCGGGGAGCTGTTTTTT
TRBJ2-7 . TRBV5-1 TRBD1 CASSLDQSRGSGEQYF TGCGCCAGCAGCTTGGATCAGAGCAGGGGGTCGGGCGAGCAGTACTTC
TRBJ1-1 once TRBV2 . CASRPQENTEAFF TGTGCCAGCAGACCCCAGGAGAACACTGAAGCTTTCTTT
TRBJ2-1 . TRBV13 TRBD2 CASSLTVWEGYNEQFF TGTGCCAGCAGCCTCACTGTCTGGGAGGGCTACAATGAGCAGTTCTTC
TRBJ2-7 . TRBV21-1 . CASLSGTGGHEQYF TGTGCCTCCTTATCAGGGACAGGGGGCCACGAGCAGTACTTC
TRBJ2-7 . TRBV13 . CASSLGLTDEQYF TGTGCCAGCAGCTTAGGCCTCACTGACGAGCAGTACTTC
TRBJ1-4 . TRBV7-9 . CASSLGNQMRAENEKLFF TGTGCCAGCAGCTTAGGTAACCAAATGAGGGCTGAGAATGAAAAACTGTTTTTT
TRBJ2-1 . TRBV7-9 . CASSPRDSYNEQFF TGTGCCAGCAGTCCCAGGGACTCCTACAATGAGCAGTTCTTC
TRBJ2-5 . TRBV4-3 . CASSQGEDQETQYF TGCGCCAGCAGCCAAGGGGAGGACCAAGAGACCCAGTACTTC
TRBJ2-1 . TRBV2 . CASSESFQGANFYNEQFF TGTGCCAGCAGTGAATCGTTTCAAGGGGCTAATTTCTACAATGAGCAGTTCTTC
TRBJ1-5 . TRBV6-5 . CASSSGRSNQPQHF TGTGCCAGCAGTTCAGGGAGGAGCAATCAGCCCCAGCATTTT
TRBJ2-7 . TRBV28 TRBD1 CASSLGQPPYEQYF TGTGCCAGCAGTTTGGGACAGCCTCCCTACGAGCAGTACTTC
TRBJ2-7 once TRBV15 . CATSRDRLSSYEQYF TGTGCCACCAGCAGAGACCGACTCAGCTCCTACGAGCAGTACTTC
TRBJ2-1 once TRBV5-1 TRBD2 CASSLEVAGGGNEQFF TGCGCCAGCAGCCTGGAGGTAGCGGGAGGAGGCAATGAGCAGTTCTTC
TRBJ1-6 . TRBV30 . CAWSRLKNRPNSPLHF TGTGCCTGGAGTCGATTAAAAAACAGACCAAATTCGCCCCTCCACTTT
TRBJ1-5 . TRBV4-1 TRBD1 CASSQDYRGYSNQPQHF TGCGCCAGCAGCCAAGATTACAGGGGGTATAGCAATCAGCCCCAGCATTTT
TRBJ2-7 . TRBV7-8 TRBD2 CASSSGTSGDEQYF TGTGCCAGCAGCTCCGGGACTAGCGGAGACGAGCAGTACTTC
TRBJ1-1 . TRBV6-5 . CASLEQARGTEAFF TGTGCCAGCCTAGAACAGGCCAGGGGCACTGAAGCTTTCTTT
TRBJ2-7 . TRBV7-3 TRBD2 CASSSVAGGGEQYF TGTGCCAGCAGCTCAGTAGCGGGAGGGGGCGAGCAGTACTTC
TRBJ1-6 . TRBV2 . CASNPSVSYNSPLHF TGTGCCAGCAACCCGAGCGTCTCCTATAATTCACCCCTCCACTTT
TRBJ1-5 . TRBV11-2 . CASAQSGNQPQHF TGTGCCAGCGCTCAATCGGGCAATCAGCCCCAGCATTTT
TRBJ1-3 . TRBV10-3 . CAISDPKGVGGNSGNTIYF TGTGCCATCAGTGACCCGAAGGGAGTTGGCGGTAACTCTGGAAACACCATATATTTT
TRBJ2-1 few TRBV10-1 TRBD2 CASSGLADNEQFF TGCGCCAGCAGTGGACTAGCGGACAATGAGCAGTTCTTC
TRBJ1-2 . TRBV19 TRBD1 CASTTGASWYGYTF TGTGCCAGTACCACAGGGGCAAGTTGGTATGGCTACACCTTC
TRBJ2-4 . TRBV4-2 TRBD2 CASSQDDPASGALAKNIQYF TGTGCCAGCAGCCAAGATGATCCAGCTAGCGGCGCCCTAGCCAAAAACATTCAGTACTTC
TRBJ2-7 . TRBV7-8 TRBD2 CASSLVLAGMTDYEQYF TGTGCCAGCAGCTTAGTACTAGCGGGAATGACGGATTACGAGCAGTACTTC
TRBJ2-7 few TRBV6-1 TRBD1 CASSERDRGLEQYF TGTGCCAGCAGTGAACGGGACAGGGGTCTCGAGCAGTACTTC
TRBJ1-6 . TRBV15 TRBD1 CATSRDRSGQGELNSPLHF TGTGCCACCAGCAGAGATAGATCGGGACAGGGGGAACTCAATTCACCCCTCCACTTT
TRBJ2-3 . TRBV4-3 TRBD2 CASSPLTGGPYNTQYF TGCGCCAGCAGCCCGCTGACGGGGGGGCCGTATAATACGCAGTATTTT
TRBJ2-3 . TRBV5-1 . CASSLGRGTDTQYF TGCGCCAGCAGCTTGGGTCGGGGCACAGATACGCAGTATTTT
TRBJ1-2 . TRBV10-3 TRBD1 CAISGTGRSYGYTF TGTGCCATCAGTGGGACAGGGAGGAGCTATGGCTACACCTTC
TRBJ2-1 once TRBV11-2 . CASTGPGERYNEQFF TGTGCCAGCACCGGACCGGGAGAAAGGTACAATGAGCAGTTCTTC
TRBJ1-2 few TRBV7-9 . CASSPSGGQMNYGYTF TGTGCCAGCAGCCCTAGTGGGGGACAAATGAACTATGGCTACACCTTC
TRBJ1-1 few TRBV2 . CASSGEKGRAFF TGTGCCAGCAGTGGGGAAAAAGGGAGAGCTTTCTTT
TRBJ1-4 . TRBV7-8 . CASSLGAFEKLFF TGTGCCAGCAGCTTAGGGGCCTTTGAAAAACTGTTTTTT
TRBJ1-4 . TRBV5-6 . CASSLAKAKGPNEKLFF TGTGCCAGCAGCTTGGCCAAGGCAAAGGGGCCTAATGAAAAACTGTTTTTT